The 31 T cell receptor beta chains listed next were all sequenced from one sample in a study of blood T cells in healthy people across ages. The authors ran a second PCR of 7 to 11 cycles using a sample-barcoded 5' primer and a J-beta primer mix. TCRdb used MiXCR to reprocess the 5' RACE reads, holding one entry per CDR3 protein. The table has 600,000 to 1,000,000 distinct CDR3 sequences, about 62% seen once. What was sequenced was blood. Source of these receptors: a young man in good health.

The chain employs TRBV20-1 and TRBJ2-1; D possibly uses TRBD1 or TRBD2 (5 bases each). The CDR3 extends over 15 amino acids. V was pared by 5 bases and J by 2 bases, with 16 bases between. Germline-derived CDR1 and CDR2 are DFQATT and SNEGSKA (reference sequence). CDR3 in DNA: TGCAGTGCTCCCCAGGTACCGGGACCCTACAATGAGCAGTTCTTC. It codes for CSAPQVPGPYNEQFF.

The CDR3: CASSQAPWTGEDEQFF. CDR3 in DNA: TGTGCCAGCAGCCAAGCTCCCTGGACAGGGGAAGATGAGCAGTTCTTC. The chain uses TRBV3-1 and TRBJ2-1; the match to TRBD1 covers 9 bases. Germline CDR1 LGHDT, CDR2 YNNKEL (reference sequence). V lost 1 base to trimming and J lost 8 bases; unmatched junction nucleotides: 9. CDR3 length: 16 amino acids.

There are many counts of this clonotype. CDR3 region: CASSDRETQYF. In DNA, the CDR3 is TGTGCCAGCAGTGACAGGGAGACCCAGTACTTC. The V gene is TRBV6-4, the J gene TRBJ2-5; D is uncertain. Per germline, CDR1 MRHNA and CDR2 SNTAGT. V lost 2 bases and J 5 bases, leaving 3 bases between the germline ends. The CDR3 extends over 11 amino acids.

This clonotype was seen a few times. The chain recombines TRBV10-3 with TRBJ2-3, with D perhaps assigned TRBD1 or TRBD2 (5 bases each). There are 15 residues in the CDR3. Germline CDR1 is ENHRY and CDR2 is SYGVKD. Between the trimmed V and J ends, which lost 8 bases and 3 bases, there was a span of 18 bases. CDR3 amino acids: CAISGIRGGTDTQYF. The DNA for the CDR3 is TGTGCCATCTCGGGGATAAGGGGTGGAACAGATACGCAGTATTTT.

The chain links TRBV20-1 to TRBJ2-1; D possibly corresponds to TRBD2 (6 bases). This CDR3 has 17 residues. Germline-derived CDR1 and CDR2 are DFQATT and SNEGSKA (reference sequence). V lost 2 bases to trimming and J lost 5 bases, with 22 bases between them. CDR3 sequence (DNA): TGCAGTGCTAGAACTGAGGGTGCGGGGTATTGGGACAATGAGCAGTTCTTC. It encodes CSARTEGAGYWDNEQFF.

The rearrangement joins TRBV13 to TRBJ2-1; 11 bases fit TRBD2. The germline V gene has CDR1 PRHDT and CDR2 FYEKMQ (reference sequence). V was pared by 3 bases and J by 5 bases, with 6 bases of the junction left unmatched. The CDR3 covers 16 residues. The DNA for the CDR3 is TGTGCCAGCAGCTTCCGGACTAGCGGGCGCGACAATGAGCAGTTCTTC. Translation: CASSFRTSGRDNEQFF.

Points on this clonotype: Its ends do not fully match the called genes, so a read error is possible. The CDR3 region is CASSLGGQSTGTQYF. CDR3 nucleotide sequence: TGCGCCAGCAGCTTGGGGGGACAGAGCACAGGTACGCAGTATTTT. V and J are TRBV5-1 and TRBJ2-3; 7 bases match TRBD1. Germline V lookup: CDR1 SGHRS, CDR2 YFSETQ. This CDR3 is built from 15 residues.

The CDR3 reads CASSLQDIKYEQYF. The CDR3 DNA reads TGTGCCAGCAGCTTACAAGACATCAAGTACGAGCAGTACTTC. This chain links TRBV7-2 with TRBJ2-4; D gene ambiguous. The J call may be in error: the DNA end matches TRBJ2-7 better. This CDR3 has 14 amino acids. CDR1 and CDR2 (germline): SGHTA, FQGNSA.

The rearrangement uses TRBV27 and TRBJ1-1, with D unresolved. The V gene lost 3 bases and the J gene lost 9 bases, with 8 bases spanning the gap. The V gene's germline CDR1 is MNHEY and CDR2 SMNVEV (reference sequence). The CDR3 has 11 amino acids. CDR3 amino acids: CASSFGRKAFF. CDR3 DNA sequence: TGTGCCAGCAGTTTCGGCCGGAAAGCTTTCTTT.

The CDR3 spells CATSRRDTQYF. The CDR3 DNA reads TGTGCCACCAGTAGGAGGGATACGCAGTATTTT. The chain uses TRBV24-1 and TRBJ2-3, with a tentative D call TRBD2 (5 bases). The CDR3 is 11 amino acids. CDR1 is KGHDR, CDR2 SFDVKD, per germline. V was clipped by 6 bases and J by 6 bases, with 6 bases between them.

The chain is built from TRBV27 and TRBJ1-2, with 8 positions matching TRBD1. Per germline, CDR1 MNHEY and CDR2 SMNVEV (reference sequence). The CDR3 has 17 residues. J lost 2 bases, V lost 8 bases, and 16 bases had no gene match. CDR3 nucleotide sequence: TGTGCCAGCCATTCACGACAGGGGCGACCCTTCAACTATGGCTACACCTTC. It translates to CASHSRQGRPFNYGYTF.

This chain joins TRBV10-2 and TRBJ2-5; TRBD2 matches 10 bases. The J call may be faulty, since TRBJ2-7 better matches the DNA end. The germline V gene has CDR1 WSHSY and CDR2 SAAADI. CDR3 size: 13 residues. Written as DNA, the CDR3 is TGCGCCACCCAGACTAGCGGGCTCTACGAGCAGTACTTC. Its translation: CATQTSGLYEQYF.

This clonotype was seen a handful of times. Given a much more abundant clone one base away, this may be a read error. The rearrangement joins TRBV13 to TRBJ2-5; the D gene is possibly TRBD2 (5 bases). Between the trimmed V and J ends, which lost 5 bases and 5 bases, there was a span of 12 bases. Germline loops: CDR1 PRHDT, CDR2 FYEKMQ (reference sequence). The CDR3 is 13 amino acids. Here the CDR3 DNA reads TGTGCCAGCAGCGTAGTTCGAGGGGAGACCCAGTACTTC. Translated: CASSVVRGETQYF.

This clonotype was found a few times. The chain uses TRBV5-6 and TRBJ2-7; D gene uncertain. Germline assignment: CDR1 SGHDT and CDR2 YYEEEE. V was cut by 4 bases and J by 2 bases, with 10 bases left in between. The CDR3 totals 13 residues. The CDR3 is CASSMGTTYEQYF. CDR3 coding DNA: TGTGCCAGCAGCATGGGAACCACCTACGAGCAGTACTTC. The whole variable domain, filled in from reference TRBV5-6 and TRBJ2-7, reads DAGVTQSPTHLIKTRGQQVTLRCSPKSGHDTVSWYQQALGQGPQFIFQYYEEEERQRGNFPDRFSGHQFPNYSSELNVNALLLGDSALYLCASSMGTTYEQYFGPGTRLTVT.

The chain is built from TRBV12-3 or TRBV12-4 and TRBJ2-5; TRBD2 matches at 11 bases. Trimming took 6 bases from V and 5 from J; bases not matched to a gene: 5. The CDR3 is 14 residues long. CDR3 sequence (DNA): TGTGCCAGCAGGGAGACTAGCGGGGTGGAGACCCAGTACTTC. Protein product: CASRETSGVETQYF.

As for this clonotype: A read error may be the cause here, since a much bigger clone is one base away. The chain links TRBV7-2 to TRBJ2-5; 7 bases are a match to TRBD2. This CDR3 is 14 amino acids long. The germline V gene has CDR1 SGHTA and CDR2 FQGNSA. The CDR3 DNA reads TGTGCCAGCAGCCAAGGGTCGGGAGGAGAGGCCCAGTACTTC. It encodes CASSQGSGGEAQYF. Drawing the rest from reference TRBV7-2 and TRBJ2-5, the complete variable domain is GAGVSQSPSNKVTEKGKDVELRCDPISGHTALYWYRQSLGQGLEFLIYFQGNSAPDKSGLPSDRFSAERTGGSVSTLTIQRTQQEDSAVYLCASSQGSGGEAQYFGPGTRLLVL.

The chain links TRBV7-3 to TRBJ2-1, with D perhaps TRBD2 (6 bases). The CDR3 length is 16 residues. The ends were cut back, 4 bases at V and 7 bases at J, with 20 bases in the middle. Germline assignment: CDR1 SGHTA and CDR2 FQGTGA. The CDR3 loop is CASSSRAGSRGNEQFF. The DNA of the CDR3 is TGTGCCAGCAGCTCCCGAGCGGGCAGCCGGGGAAATGAGCAGTTCTTC.

J is TRBJ2-7 and V is TRBV9; no reliable D call. In germline, CDR1 is SGDLS, CDR2 YYNGEE. Trimming cost V 1 base and J 0 bases, with 8 bases left between them. The CDR3 loop spans 14 amino acids. CDR3 nucleotides: TGTGCCAGCAGCGTAAGCCAGGCCTCCTACGAGCAGTACTTC. Amino acids: CASSVSQASYEQYF.

This clonotype has just a few counts. The rearrangement links TRBV5-4 to TRBJ2-4; D unclear. The DNA matches TRBJ2-5 better at its end, which makes the J call doubtful. CDR1 is SGHNT and CDR2 is YYREEE in the germline V gene (reference sequence). The CDR3 runs 13 residues. For the CDR3, the DNA is TGTGCCAGCAGCTTGAATCGCTTGGAGACCCAGTACTTC. It is translated as CASSLNRLETQYF.

This clonotype occurred a few times. In DNA form, the CDR3 reads TGTGCCAGCAGTCCCGAGACAGCAACTAATGAAAAACTGTTTTTT. This translates into CASSPETATNEKLFF. This chain uses TRBV28 with TRBJ1-4; the D gene is possibly TRBD1 (5 bases). V lost 5 bases, J lost 0 bases, and 10 bases lay in between. Germline CDR1 MDHEN, CDR2 SYDVKM. The CDR3 spans 15 residues.

This clonotype turned up a few times. V usage is TRBV20-1 and J usage is TRBJ2-1, with 8 bases lining up with TRBD2. This CDR3 comprises 16 residues. J was trimmed by 2 bases and V by 6 bases; bases with no gene match: 12. Germline loops: CDR1 DFQATT, CDR2 SNEGSKA (reference sequence). DNA for the CDR3: TGCAGTGCCACCTATCAGCGGGAGAGGGCCTACAATGAGCAGTTCTTC. Translation gives CSATYQRERAYNEQFF.

This clonotype was recorded once. The rearrangement links TRBV10-3 to TRBJ2-1, with D perhaps assigned TRBD1 or TRBD2 (5 bases each). Trimming removed 11 bases at V and 6 bases at J, with 14 bases between. Germline CDR1 and CDR2: ENHRY and SYGVKD. This CDR3 spans 12 amino acids. DNA of the CDR3: TGTGCCGCCTCGGGGCCGGGCAATGAGCAGTTCTTC. Protein: CAASGPGNEQFF.

The rearrangement links TRBV18 to TRBJ2-3; TRBD1 might be the D (5 bases). Per the germline V gene, CDR1 is KGHSH and CDR2 is LQKENI. The CDR3 spans 16 residues. V gave up 2 bases and J gave up 0 bases, with 12 bases separating them. CDR3 coding DNA: TGTGCCAGCTCACCAGGGGCAGCGTCTAGCACAGATACGCAGTATTTT. Amino acid sequence: CASSPGAASSTDTQYF.

The V gene is TRBV9, the J gene TRBJ2-4; D possibly uses TRBD1 or TRBD2 (6 bases each). The DNA end favors TRBJ2-7, so the J call may be wrong. The CDR3 is made up of 15 amino acids. Germline V gene sequence: CDR1 SGDLS, CDR2 YYNGEE. CDR3 amino acids: CASSQGGTRPYEQYF. The DNA for the CDR3 is TGTGCCAGCAGCCAAGGGGGGACTCGCCCTTACGAGCAGTACTTC.

The chain recombines TRBV5-1 with TRBJ2-5, with D possibly TRBD2 on 6 matching bases. Trimming cost V 3 bases and J 0 bases, with 12 bases left between them. There are 15 residues in the CDR3. Germline V gene data show CDR1 as SGHRS and CDR2 as YFSETQ. The CDR3, as DNA: TGCGCCAGCAGCTCTTCAGCGGGCTACCAAGAGACCCAGTACTTC. Translation: CASSSSAGYQETQYF. The variable domain in full, with the rest retrieved from reference TRBV5-1 and TRBJ2-5, is KAGVTQTPRYLIKTRGQQVTLSCSPISGHRSVSWYQQTPGQGLQFLFEYFSETQRNKGNFPGRFSGRQFSNSRSEMNVSTLELGDSALYLCASSSSAGYQETQYFGPGTRLLVL.

This clonotype has more than one count but fewer than ten. The rearrangement joins TRBV28 to TRBJ2-1; the D is unclear. Germline lookup yields CDR1 MDHEN and CDR2 SYDVKM. This CDR3 spans 13 amino acids. Trimming cost V 5 bases and J 6 bases, with 11 bases left between them. As DNA, the CDR3 is TGTGCCAGCAGTATCGGCTTCGTCAATGAGCAGTTCTTC. It specifies CASSIGFVNEQFF.

The sample holds a few counts of this clonotype. V and J are TRBV15 and TRBJ2-1; D unclear. V gave up 2 bases and J gave up 4 bases, with 3 bases separating them. This CDR3 is 12 amino acids long. CDR1 is LNHNV, CDR2 YYDKDF, per germline (reference sequence). The DNA for the CDR3 is TGTGCCACCAGCAGATTTTACAATGAGCAGTTCTTC. Protein product: CATSRFYNEQFF.

This sequence joins TRBV7-8 and TRBJ1-5, with unresolved D. The germline V and J ends were trimmed by 5 bases and 0 bases, with 11 bases remaining between them. Looked up from germline, CDR1 is SGHVS and CDR2 is FQNEAQ. CDR3 size: 15 residues. The CDR3 region has the DNA TGTGCCAGCAGCCCCCCAGAATATAGCAATCAGCCCCAGCATTTT. Translation: CASSPPEYSNQPQHF. The full variable domain, with the rest looked up from reference TRBV7-8 and TRBJ1-5, is GAGVSQSPRYKVAKRGQDVALRCDPISGHVSLFWYQQALGQGPEFLTYFQNEAQLDKSGLPSDRFFAERPEGSVSTLKIQRTQQEDSAVYLCASSPPEYSNQPQHFGDGTRLSIL.

In its sample, this clonotype was seen a few times. This CDR3 is CASSLAGGSGHEQYF. CDR3 in DNA: TGCGCCAGCAGCTTGGCGGGGGGATCGGGCCACGAGCAGTACTTC. V and J are TRBV5-1 and TRBJ2-7; TRBD2 agrees at 7 bases. Germline-derived CDR1 and CDR2 are SGHRS and YFSETQ. The trim removed 0 bases at V and 5 bases at J, leaving 8 bases unmatched. The CDR3 spans 15 residues.

This chain links TRBV6-2 or TRBV6-3 with TRBJ2-5, with D possibly TRBD1 on 6 matching bases. The DNA end favors TRBJ2-7, so the J call may be wrong. Germline V gene lookup returns CDR1 MNHEY and CDR2 SVGEGT. This CDR3 is built from 13 residues. For the CDR3, the DNA is TGTGCCAGCAGTCAGGGGAGCTGGGACGAGCAGTACTTC. Translation: CASSQGSWDEQYF.

This sequence joins TRBV28 and TRBJ2-7, with 7 bases identical to TRBD2. With V trimmed by 5 bases and J by 0 bases, 7 bases remained unmatched. CDR3 length: 15 residues. Germline V gene data show CDR1 as MDHEN and CDR2 as SYDVKM. The CDR3 region is CASSTPGGSSYEQYF. For the CDR3, the DNA is TGTGCCAGCAGTACCCCGGGCGGGAGCTCCTACGAGCAGTACTTC.